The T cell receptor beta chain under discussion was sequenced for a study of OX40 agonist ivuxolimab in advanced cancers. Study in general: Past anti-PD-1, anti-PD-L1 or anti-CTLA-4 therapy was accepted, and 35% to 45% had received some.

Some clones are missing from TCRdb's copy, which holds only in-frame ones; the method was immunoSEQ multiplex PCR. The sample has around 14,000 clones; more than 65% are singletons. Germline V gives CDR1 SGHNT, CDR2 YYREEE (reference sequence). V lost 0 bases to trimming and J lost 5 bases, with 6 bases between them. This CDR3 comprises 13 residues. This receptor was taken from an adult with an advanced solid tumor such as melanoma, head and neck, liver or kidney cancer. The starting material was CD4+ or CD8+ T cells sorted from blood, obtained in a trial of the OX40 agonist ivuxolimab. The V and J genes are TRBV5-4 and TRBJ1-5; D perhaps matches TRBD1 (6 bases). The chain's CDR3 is CASSLAGDQPQHF. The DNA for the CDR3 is TGTGCCAGCAGCTTGGCAGGGGATCAGCCCCAGCATTTT.